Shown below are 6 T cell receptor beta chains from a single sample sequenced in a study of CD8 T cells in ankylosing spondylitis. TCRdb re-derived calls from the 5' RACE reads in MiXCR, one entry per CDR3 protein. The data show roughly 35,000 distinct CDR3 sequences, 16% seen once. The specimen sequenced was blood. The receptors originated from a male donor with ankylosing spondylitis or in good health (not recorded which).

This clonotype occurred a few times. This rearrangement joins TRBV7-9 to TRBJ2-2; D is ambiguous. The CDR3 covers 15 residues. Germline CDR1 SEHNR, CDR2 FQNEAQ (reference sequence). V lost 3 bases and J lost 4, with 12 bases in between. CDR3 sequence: CASSFGSLSTGELFF. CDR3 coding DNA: TGTGCCAGCAGCTTTGGCAGCTTGAGCACCGGGGAGCTGTTTTTT.

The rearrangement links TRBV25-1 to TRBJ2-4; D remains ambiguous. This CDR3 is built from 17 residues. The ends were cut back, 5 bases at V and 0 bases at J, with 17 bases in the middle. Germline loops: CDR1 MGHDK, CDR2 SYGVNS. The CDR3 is CASSPRSGTEAKNIQYF. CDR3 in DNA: TGTGCCAGCAGTCCTCGCTCCGGTACTGAAGCCAAAAACATTCAGTACTTC.

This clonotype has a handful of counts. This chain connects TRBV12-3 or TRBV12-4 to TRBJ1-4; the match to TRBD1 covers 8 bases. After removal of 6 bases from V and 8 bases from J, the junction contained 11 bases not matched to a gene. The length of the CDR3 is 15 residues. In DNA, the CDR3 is TGTGCCAGCAGCGCGCAGGACAGGGTCGGCGAAAAACTGTTTTTT. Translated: CASSAQDRVGEKLFF.

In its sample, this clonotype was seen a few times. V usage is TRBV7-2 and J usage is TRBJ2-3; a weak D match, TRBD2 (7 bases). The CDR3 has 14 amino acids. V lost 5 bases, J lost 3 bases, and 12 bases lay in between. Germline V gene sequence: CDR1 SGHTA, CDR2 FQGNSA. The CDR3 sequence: CASSGRGGTDTQYF. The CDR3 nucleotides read TGTGCCAGCAGCGGGAGGGGGGGGACAGATACGCAGTATTTT.

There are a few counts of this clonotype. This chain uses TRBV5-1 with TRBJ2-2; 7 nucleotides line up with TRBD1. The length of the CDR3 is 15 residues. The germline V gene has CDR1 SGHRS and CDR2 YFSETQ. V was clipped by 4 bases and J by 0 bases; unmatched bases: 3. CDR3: CASSPGQSNTGELFF. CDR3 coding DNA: TGCGCCAGCAGCCCGGGACAGTCGAACACCGGGGAGCTGTTTTTT.

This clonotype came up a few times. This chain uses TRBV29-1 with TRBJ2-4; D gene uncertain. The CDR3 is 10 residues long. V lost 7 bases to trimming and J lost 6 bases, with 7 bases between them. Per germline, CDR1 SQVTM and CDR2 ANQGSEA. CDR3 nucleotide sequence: TGCAGCGGTATGATAAACATTCAGTACTTC. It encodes CSGMINIQYF.